The rows below give T cell receptor beta chains drawn from one sample of a study of OX40 agonist ivuxolimab in advanced cancers. Some clones are missing from TCRdb's copy, which holds only in-frame ones; the method was immunoSEQ multiplex PCR. Among some 100,000 clones listed, 84% were seen once. The sequences come from CD4+ or CD8+ T cells sorted from blood, collected in a trial of the OX40 agonist ivuxolimab. These receptors were collected from an adult with an advanced solid tumor such as melanoma, head and neck, liver or kidney cancer. CDR3s include the opening cysteine and the closing phenylalanine or tryptophan. D genes are given only for firm matches. The listing skips clone size in some rows; elsewhere it reads once, few, many or a size class.

D,J,V,size,CDR3,DNA
NA,TRBJ2-2,TRBV5-4,once,CASSRRANANTGELFF,TGTGCCAGCAGCCGGCGGGCGAACGCGAACACCGGGGAGCTGTTTTTT
TRBD1,TRBJ1-1,TRBV7-8,NA,CASSPTSGTAINRMEAFF,TGTGCCAGCAGCCCTACTTCCGGGACAGCCATAAACAGGATGGAAGCTTTCTTT
NA,TRBJ1-1,TRBV2,NA,CASSEDRNTEAFF,TGTGCCAGCAGTGAAGACAGGAACACTGAAGCTTTCTTT
NA,TRBJ2-1,TRBV9,NA,CASSVGLARANEQFF,TGTGCCAGCAGCGTAGGGCTAGCCAGGGCCAATGAGCAGTTCTTC
NA,TRBJ1-5,TRBV28,NA,CASRILNQPQHF,TGTGCCAGCAGGATACTTAATCAGCCCCAGCATTTT
NA,TRBJ1-1,TRBV18,NA,CASSPPTAGRVNTEAFF,TGTGCCAGCTCACCACCCACCGCAGGGAGAGTGAACACTGAAGCTTTCTTT
NA,TRBJ1-4,TRBV12-5,NA,CASGQTTPRGPANEKLFF,TGTGCTAGTGGTCAAACCACACCTCGGGGGCCTGCTAATGAAAAACTGTTTTTT
TRBD1,TRBJ2-3,TRBV6-1,NA,CASSGDRVDTQYF,TGTGCCAGCAGTGGGGACAGAGTTGATACGCAGTATTTT
NA,TRBJ1-5,TRBV10-3,NA,CAISESGTQSQPQHF,TGTGCCATCAGTGAGTCTGGTACTCAAAGTCAGCCCCAGCATTTT
TRBD1,TRBJ2-2,TRBV4-1,NA,CASSLLPDRANTGELFF,TGCGCCAGCAGCCTCCTGCCCGACAGGGCGAACACCGGGGAGCTGTTTTTT
TRBD1,TRBJ2-4,TRBV27,NA,CASSPSSGDRAKNIQYF,TGTGCCAGCAGTCCCTCCTCGGGGGACAGGGCCAAAAACATTCAGTACTTC
TRBD1,TRBJ1-2,TRBV7-2,NA,CASSPRDRGFDGYTF,TGTGCCAGCAGCCCCCGGGACAGGGGATTCGATGGCTACACCTTC
TRBD1,TRBJ2-3,TRBV9,once,CASSRGTGGPTDTQYF,TGTGCCAGCAGCAGGGGGACAGGGGGCCCCACAGATACGCAGTATTTT
NA,TRBJ1-1,TRBV27,NA,CASSQRGGGNMNTEAFF,TGTGCCAGCAGCCAACGAGGGGGGGGCAACATGAACACTGAAGCTTTCTTT
NA,TRBJ1-1,TRBV11-3,NA,CASSLDGWTEAFF,TGTGCCAGCAGCTTAGATGGTTGGACTGAAGCTTTCTTT
NA,TRBJ1-2,TRBV6-5,NA,CASSQMGGLYGYTF,TGTGCCAGCAGCCAAATGGGGGGGCTCTATGGCTACACCTTC
TRBD1,TRBJ2-2,TRBV7-9,NA,CASSLTGVVGELFF,TGTGCCAGCAGCTTAACAGGGGTGGTCGGGGAGCTGTTTTTT
TRBD2,TRBJ2-1,TRBV10-3,NA,CAISESTGLAWNEQFF,TGTGCCATCAGTGAGTCGACAGGACTAGCGTGGAATGAGCAGTTCTTC
NA,TRBJ2-2,TRBV9,few,CASSALNTGELFF,TGTGCCAGCAGCGCCCTGAACACCGGGGAGCTGTTTTTT
TRBD2,TRBJ2-5,TRBV27,NA,CASSTTTSGGRIYQETQYF,TGTGCCAGCAGTACCACAACTAGCGGGGGCCGGATCTACCAAGAGACCCAGTACTTC
NA,TRBJ1-3,TRBV6-5,NA,CASSSDRRAKGNTIYF,TGTGCCAGCAGTTCAGATCGAAGGGCGAAGGGAAACACCATATATTTT
NA,TRBJ2-2,TRBV5-1,NA,CASSWNTGSDTGELFF,TGCGCCAGCAGCTGGAATACCGGCAGCGACACCGGGGAGCTGTTTTTT
NA,TRBJ1-1,TRBV11-2,NA,CASSARRASAANTEAFF,TGTGCCAGCAGCGCCCGGCGAGCATCGGCCGCGAACACTGAAGCTTTCTTT
NA,TRBJ1-1,TRBV19,NA,CASSWAVGGAEAFF,TGTGCCAGTAGTTGGGCTGTAGGGGGGGCTGAAGCTTTCTTT
NA,TRBJ1-5,TRBV6-5,NA,CASNEQRNQPQHF,TGTGCCAGCAACGAACAGCGTAATCAGCCCCAGCATTTT
TRBD2,TRBJ2-2,TRBV7-8,NA,CASSLVGSSGGGELFF,TGTGCCAGCAGCTTAGTGGGTTCTAGCGGGGGCGGGGAGCTGTTTTTT
NA,TRBJ1-6,TRBV28,few,CASSPDSYNSPLHF,TGTGCCAGCTCCCCGGACAGCTATAATTCACCCCTCCACTTT
NA,TRBJ2-1,TRBV7-9,NA,CASSSLHGRSVTEQFF,TGTGCCAGCAGCTCCCTCCACGGTAGATCGGTTACTGAGCAGTTCTTC
NA,TRBJ1-6,TRBV19,NA,CASSIGGLNSPLHF,TGTGCCAGTAGTATCGGGGGCTTAAATTCACCCCTCCACTTT
TRBD1,TRBJ1-1,TRBV29-1,NA,CSADRGSEAFF,TGCAGCGCGGACAGGGGGTCTGAAGCTTTCTTT
TRBD1,TRBJ2-5,TRBV6-1,NA,CASSPTGKETQYF,TGTGCCAGCAGCCCGACAGGGAAAGAGACCCAGTACTTC
TRBD1,TRBJ1-4,TRBV9,few,CASSVGTGATNEKLFF,TGTGCCAGCAGCGTCGGGACAGGCGCAACTAATGAAAAACTGTTTTTT
TRBD1,TRBJ2-1,TRBV13,once,CASSLGQGASYNEQFF,TGTGCCAGCAGCTTGGGACAGGGGGCTTCCTACAATGAGCAGTTCTTC
NA,TRBJ2-4,TRBV7-2,NA,CASSFTSLAKNIQYF,TGTGCCAGCAGCTTCACATCCTTAGCCAAAAACATTCAGTACTTC
NA,TRBJ2-2,TRBV4-2,NA,CASSQEAGAGTGELFF,TGTGCCAGCAGCCAAGAAGCAGGAGCGGGCACCGGGGAGCTGTTTTTT
NA,TRBJ2-3,TRBV7-3,NA,CASSFKGADTQYF,TGTGCCAGCAGCTTTAAGGGGGCAGATACGCAGTATTTT
NA,TRBJ2-7,TRBV14,NA,CASSQEGPTGSYEQYF,TGTGCCAGCAGCCAAGAAGGGCCGACGGGCTCCTACGAGCAGTACTTC
NA,TRBJ2-1,TRBV11-3,NA,CASSLRGSEYNEQFF,TGTGCCAGCAGCTTACGTGGTTCAGAATACAATGAGCAGTTCTTC
NA,TRBJ2-5,TRBV2,NA,CASSEAEGRKTQYF,TGTGCCAGCAGTGAAGCCGAGGGAAGAAAGACCCAGTACTTC
TRBD2,TRBJ2-7,TRBV28,once,CASSPSGGVPYEQYF,TGTGCCAGCAGTCCCAGCGGGGGGGTTCCCTACGAGCAGTACTTC
NA,TRBJ1-2,TRBV7-9,NA,CASSLAGVGGYGYTF,TGTGCCAGCAGCTTAGCGGGGGTAGGTGGCTATGGCTACACCTTC
NA,TRBJ1-1,TRBV5-1,NA,CASSLEGGTEAFF,TGCGCCAGCAGCTTGGAAGGTGGGACTGAAGCTTTCTTT
TRBD2,TRBJ2-3,TRBV7-2,NA,CASSLVLAGGTGTQYF,TGTGCCAGCAGCTTAGTACTAGCGGGGGGGACGGGTACGCAGTATTTT
TRBD1,TRBJ2-7,TRBV5-8,NA,CASGTTGGIYEQYF,TGTGCCAGCGGTACGACAGGGGGCATATACGAGCAGTACTTC
NA,TRBJ2-2,TRBV6-6,NA,CASSIQGYPGELFF,TGTGCCAGCAGTATTCAGGGTTACCCCGGGGAGCTGTTTTTT
TRBD2,TRBJ2-7,TRBV9,NA,CASSVELAGDLDEQYF,TGTGCCAGCAGCGTAGAGTTAGCGGGGGATTTGGACGAGCAGTACTTC
NA,TRBJ2-7,TRBV11-3,NA,CASSLSLPNEQYF,TGTGCCAGCAGCTTGAGCTTGCCTAACGAGCAGTACTTC
NA,TRBJ2-5,TRBV19,NA,CASSGREQETQYF,TGTGCCAGTAGTGGCAGGGAACAAGAGACCCAGTACTTC
NA,TRBJ1-2,TRBV2,NA,CASSEARGANYGYTF,TGTGCCAGCAGTGAAGCGAGAGGGGCGAACTATGGCTACACCTTC
NA,TRBJ2-2,TRBV11-3,NA,CASSSRTGLTGELFF,TGTGCCAGCAGCTCGAGGACGGGCCTCACCGGGGAGCTGTTTTTT
NA,TRBJ1-4,TRBV5-4,few,CASSRAEASNEKLFF,TGTGCCAGCAGTCGAGCGGAGGCTAGTAATGAAAAACTGTTTTTT
NA,TRBJ2-2,TRBV4-3,once,CASSPHAGLDTGELFF,TGCGCCAGCAGCCCTCATGCGGGGTTGGACACCGGGGAGCTGTTTTTT